This TCR beta chain was identified during a study of regulatory T cells in long-lasting Graves disease. Study summary: Disease was considered persistent Graves' disease after over 5 years of antithyroid drugs (with positive TSH receptor antibodies). Findings and limits, study-wide: Graves' patients with persistent disease showed TCR diversity lower than patients newly diagnosed.

The time point here: persistent/refractory GD, antithyroid drugs over 5 years with positive TRAb. Preparation of the TCR library used RNA extracted from PBMCs. Enrollment of patients was through an endocrinology department in Xi'an, China. The CDR3 contains 15 residues. V gave up 5 bases and J gave up 0 bases, with 13 bases separating them. CDR1 is SEHNR and CDR2 is FQNEAQ in the germline V gene (reference sequence). According to the study, TCR beta libraries were built with iRepertoire HTBI primers and CDR3-region Arm-PCR. Authors' processing steps: Samples jointly harbored about 63 TRBV and some 13 TRBJ segments. TCRdb called the multiplex PCR reads again in MiXCR, with one record for every CDR3 protein. The V and J calls shown here were made by TCRdb, not taken from the authors' results. The sample has 400,000 to 450,000 distinct CDR3 sequences, roughly a quarter seen once. With respect to this clonotype: Its antigen is unknown.

This TCR was recovered from a female donor with Graves disease. This specimen consisted of peripheral blood mononuclear cells (PBMCs), obtained when the disease was refractory, from a patient treated with antithyroid drugs. The rearrangement uses TRBV7-9 and TRBJ1-2; D possibly corresponds to TRBD1 (5 bases). CDR3 sequence reads: CASSPPDRANYGYTF. CDR3 nucleotide sequence: TGTGCCAGCAGCCCGCCCGACAGAGCTAACTATGGCTACACCTTC.